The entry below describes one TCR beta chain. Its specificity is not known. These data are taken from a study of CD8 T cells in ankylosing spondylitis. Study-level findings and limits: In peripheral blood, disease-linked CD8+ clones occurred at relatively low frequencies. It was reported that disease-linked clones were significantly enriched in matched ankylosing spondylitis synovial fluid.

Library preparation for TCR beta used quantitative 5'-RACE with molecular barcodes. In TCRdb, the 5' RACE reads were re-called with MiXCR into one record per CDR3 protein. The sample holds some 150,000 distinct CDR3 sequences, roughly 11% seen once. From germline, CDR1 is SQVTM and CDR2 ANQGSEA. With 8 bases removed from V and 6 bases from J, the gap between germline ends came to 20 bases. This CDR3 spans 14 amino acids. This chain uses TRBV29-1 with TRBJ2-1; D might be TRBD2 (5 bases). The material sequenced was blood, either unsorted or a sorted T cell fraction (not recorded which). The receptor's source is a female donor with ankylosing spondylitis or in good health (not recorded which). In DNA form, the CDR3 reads TGCAGCCCCAGCCGAGGAGGTTCGGGCAATGAGCAGTTCTTC. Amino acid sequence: CSPSRGGSGNEQFF.